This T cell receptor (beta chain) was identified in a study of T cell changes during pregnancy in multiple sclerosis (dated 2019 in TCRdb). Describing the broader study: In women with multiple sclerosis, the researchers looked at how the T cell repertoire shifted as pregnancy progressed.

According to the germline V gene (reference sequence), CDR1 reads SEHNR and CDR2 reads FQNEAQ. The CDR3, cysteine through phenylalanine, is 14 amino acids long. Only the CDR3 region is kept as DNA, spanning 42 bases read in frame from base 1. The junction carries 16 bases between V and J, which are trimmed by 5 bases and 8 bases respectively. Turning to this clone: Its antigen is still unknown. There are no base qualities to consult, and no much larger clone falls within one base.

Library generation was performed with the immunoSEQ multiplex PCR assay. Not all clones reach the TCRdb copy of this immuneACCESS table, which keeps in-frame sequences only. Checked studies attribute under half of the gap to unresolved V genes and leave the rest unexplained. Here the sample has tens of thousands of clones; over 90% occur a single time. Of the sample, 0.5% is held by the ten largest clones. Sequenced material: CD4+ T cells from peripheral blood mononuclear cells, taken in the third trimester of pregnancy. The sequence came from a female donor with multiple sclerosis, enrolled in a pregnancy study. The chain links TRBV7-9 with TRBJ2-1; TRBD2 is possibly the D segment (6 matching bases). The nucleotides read TGTGCCAGCAGCACCCGGGAGTTAAGCGATGAGCAGTTCTTC. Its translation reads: CASSTRELSDEQFF.